Below, one T cell receptor beta chain is given with its context. Its specificity is unknown. This sample was taken from a study of identical twins. CDR1 and CDR2 from the germline V gene are KGHSH and LQKENI. The CDR3 runs 15 residues. After removal of 8 bases from V and 1 base from J, the junction contained 9 bases not matched to a gene. Each CDR3 protein is one row after TCRdb ran MiXCR on the 5' RACE reads. The repertoire includes 15,000 to 20,000 distinct CDR3 sequences, approximately 70% of them detected once, and approximately 5.6% sits in the top ten. Whole-study results and caveats: Findings came from cross-sectional statistics, without long-term follow-up of donors.

The sequenced material came from memory (CD45RO+) T cells sorted from blood. V gene TRBV18 combines with J gene TRBJ2-7, with 9 bases identical to TRBD1. The receptor comes from a woman under 30 in good health. This table probably holds off-target reads from a library built for another chain. CDR3 sequence (DNA): TGTGCCAGCCGAGCCAGGACAGGGGCTTCCTACGAGCAGTACTTC. It yields the protein CASRARTGASYEQYF.